This record covers a single TCR beta chain. This clone occurred once. Which antigen it targets is not known. No much larger clone exists at a distance of one base, and base qualities are not known. This record belongs to a study of brain T cells in children with intractable seizures (dated by TCRdb to the early 2020s). Regarding the complete study: Resected brain tissue from fewer than 60 pediatric epilepsy surgery cases was initially screened for immune gene transcripts with a NanoString immunology panel. About 70% of the 12 selected surgery cases also had pre-surgery blood sequenced, which left four cases with brain tissue only.

V lost 4 bases and J lost 2 bases; the stretch between them is 10 bases long. Reading from cysteine to phenylalanine, the CDR3 counts 14 amino acids. Here the CDR3 DNA is all that survives: 42 bases in frame from base 1. The germline V gene (reference sequence) sets CDR1 to SGHNT and CDR2 to YYREEE. Study-level results and caveats: Viral specificity was inferred solely from CDR3 sequence similarity, and the HCMV serostatus of the patients was not known. Because pre- and post-surgery blood were sequenced to different depths, clones absent from the pre-surgery sample may reflect undersampling.

The immunoSEQ assay was used to generate TCR beta chain sequences from genomic DNA. Per the original workflow: CDR3 sequences that did not begin with the conserved framework cysteine at position 104 were removed by hand. To get clonality, the normalized Shannon's Diversity Index was subtracted from one, giving values from 0 (maximal diversity) to 1 (oligoclonal). Differences in the frequency of the same CDR3 between samples, such as brain versus blood, were assessed with chi-squared comparison-of-proportions tests. Public clonotypes were identified through searches of immuneACCESS, and similarity to known antiviral clonotypes was evaluated with the VDJdb browser. The immuneACCESS repertoire file appears here via TCRdb, limited to in-frame rearrangements. These files lack a portion of the clones; in checked studies, under half of the deficit traces to unresolved V genes, and the cause of the others is not known. V and J calls and clone size come straight from that table; D and trimming were deduced from the DNA. Across this sample there are 300,000 to 400,000 clones, with over 90% seen only once. Of the sample, 4.5% to 7% is held by the ten largest clones.

The time point label here, explained by the study, means: blood from clinic visit 5 months post-surgery; TSC patient then seizure free. Surgery cases with the highest brain T cell transcript signatures were selected for TCR beta chain sequencing of brain tissue and, where available, blood. Prior to surgery, the patients had been treated with at least one anti-epileptic drug. TCR-sequenced patients were children with drug-resistant epilepsy due to tuberous sclerosis complex, focal cortical dysplasia, Rasmussen encephalitis or hemimegalencephaly. Bulk genomic DNA was extracted from unsorted brain tissue and whole blood with the Monarch genomic DNA purification kit.

The chain links TRBV5-4 with TRBJ1-3; the D region possibly corresponds to TRBD1 (6 bases align). The sequencing used peripheral blood, collected more than 4 months after surgery. This TCR was recovered from a boy under two years old with tuberous sclerosis and intractable seizures. The DNA sequence reads TGTGCCAGCAGCCCTCAGGGGACTGGAAACACCATATATTTT. It encodes CASSPQGTGNTIYF.